This record looks at one T cell receptor beta chain sequence and its context. Its antigen is undetermined. These data belong to a study of T cells in localized non-small cell lung cancer. Study outcomes and limitations: Paired adjacent lung recovered a median about 60 of the top 100 tumor clones. Uninvolved adjacent lung showed the highest T cell clonality, exceeding tumor. Sequencing involved a lone tumor region, leaving heterogeneity possible. Higher blood T cell density went with longer overall survival.

Profiling relied on immunoSEQ multiplex PCR, and the TCRdb table lists in-frame clones only, not all of them. Here the sample spans fewer than 45,000 clones, roughly 86% being singletons. Specimen: peripheral blood, collected before any cancer treatment. The TCR was taken from a female donor over 55 with stage I squamous cell lung carcinoma.

DNA for the CDR3: TGTGCCAGCAGCTTGCCGAGACTAGCGGACGAGCAGTTCTTC. The encoded protein is CASSLPRLADEQFF. V and J are TRBV5-6 and TRBJ2-1; 9 bases are a match to TRBD2. The CDR3 runs 14 residues. Germline lookup yields CDR1 SGHDT and CDR2 YYEEEE. V shed 1 base and J 10 bases; nucleotides not matched to a gene: 6.